The rows below give T cell receptor beta chains drawn from one sample of a study of cytomegalovirus exposure and HLA in healthy donors. Assay used: immunoSEQ multiplex PCR; TCRdb lists only in-frame clones, some missing. The sample lists 90,000 to 150,000 clones; over 75% were seen once. Sequencing was performed on PBMCs. The receptors were sampled from a woman between 18 and 29 years old in good health and CMV-seronegative. Both conserved end residues are part of each CDR3. Fields, in order: V gene, clone size, J gene, D gene, CDR3 DNA, CDR3 protein. The D gene is left open where the match is weak. Rows may omit the clone size; those that give it use once, few, many or a size class.

V: TRBV7-2
size: -
J: TRBJ2-7
D: -
DNA: TGTGCCAGCAGCCTGGTTGAAGGAGGATACGAGCAGTACTTC
CDR3: CASSLVEGGYEQYF

V: TRBV6-1
size: -
J: TRBJ1-1
D: -
DNA: TGTGCCAGCAGTAAAAGGGGGGGAGGACACACTGAAGCTTTCTTT
CDR3: CASSKRGGGHTEAFF

V: TRBV4-2
size: -
J: TRBJ1-2
D: TRBD1
DNA: TGTGCCAGCAGCCAACCCGGACAGGGAAATTTTGGCTACACCTTC
CDR3: CASSQPGQGNFGYTF

V: TRBV4-3
size: -
J: TRBJ1-1
D: -
DNA: TGCGCCAGCAGCCAAGTGGGGGCCCGGGTAGAAGCTTTCTTT
CDR3: CASSQVGARVEAFF

V: TRBV7-9
size: -
J: TRBJ2-1
D: TRBD2
DNA: TGTGCCAGCAGCTCCACGTCTCTAGCGGGAGTTTCTTACAATGAGCAGTTCTTC
CDR3: CASSSTSLAGVSYNEQFF

V: TRBV6-5
size: -
J: TRBJ2-4
D: -
DNA: TGTGCCAGCGCTTCCCGGGACATCAAAAACATTCAGTACTTC
CDR3: CASASRDIKNIQYF

V: TRBV2
size: -
J: TRBJ1-2
D: TRBD1
DNA: TGTGCCAGCGGCAGGGGGAATTCCTACTATGGCTACACCTTC
CDR3: CASGRGNSYYGYTF

V: TRBV11-2
size: -
J: TRBJ2-7
D: TRBD1
DNA: TGTGCCAGCAGCCCAGACAGGGGCTACGAGCAGTACTTC
CDR3: CASSPDRGYEQYF

V: TRBV4-1
size: -
J: TRBJ2-7
D: -
DNA: TGCGCCAGCAGCCCTGGGCAGGGCCCTACCTACGAGCAGTACTTC
CDR3: CASSPGQGPTYEQYF

V: TRBV18
size: -
J: TRBJ1-6
D: TRBD1
DNA: TGTGCCAGCTCACCGGGACAGCCTAATTCACCCCTCCACTTT
CDR3: CASSPGQPNSPLHF

V: TRBV6-6
size: -
J: TRBJ2-7
D: TRBD2
DNA: TGTGCCAGCGGAACCCCGACTAGCGGGAGGGAAGAGCAGTACTTC
CDR3: CASGTPTSGREEQYF

V: TRBV7-8
size: once
J: TRBJ2-3
D: -
DNA: TGTGCCAGCAGCCCGGGGGTGGGCAGGTGGGGCGCAGATACGCAGTATTTT
CDR3: CASSPGVGRWGADTQYF

V: TRBV18
size: -
J: TRBJ1-1
D: -
DNA: TGTGCCAGCTCACCACGGGAGCCCGAAGCTTTCTTT
CDR3: CASSPREPEAFF

V: TRBV2
size: -
J: TRBJ2-2
D: TRBD1
DNA: TGTGCCAGCAGCCGACAGGGTAGCACCGGGGAGCTGTTTTTT
CDR3: CASSRQGSTGELFF

V: TRBV6-1
size: once
J: TRBJ2-3
D: TRBD2
DNA: TGTGCCAGCAGTGTCGCTAGCGGGGGTTCCTGGACTGATACGCAGTATTTT
CDR3: CASSVASGGSWTDTQYF

V: TRBV11-2
size: -
J: TRBJ1-1
D: -
DNA: TGTGCCAGCAGGTTTATGGGAAGGGGCGGATTGAACACTGAAGCTTTCTTT
CDR3: CASRFMGRGGLNTEAFF

V: TRBV2
size: -
J: TRBJ1-1
D: TRBD1
DNA: TGTGCCAGCCGGGCAGGAGGACAGGGCATGAACACTGAAGCTTTCTTT
CDR3: CASRAGGQGMNTEAFF

V: TRBV2
size: -
J: TRBJ1-2
D: TRBD1
DNA: TGTGCCAGCAGTGAGACAGGGGTCTATGGCTACACCTTC
CDR3: CASSETGVYGYTF

V: TRBV2
size: once
J: TRBJ1-1
D: TRBD1
DNA: TGTGCCAGCAGTTCATTTCAGGGGGCCACTGAAGCTTTCTTT
CDR3: CASSSFQGATEAFF

V: TRBV4-1
size: -
J: TRBJ2-7
D: -
DNA: TGCGCCAGCAGCATTGGCAGGGGCTCCTACGAGCAGTACTTC
CDR3: CASSIGRGSYEQYF

V: TRBV9
size: -
J: TRBJ1-4
D: -
DNA: TGTGCCAGCAGCGTAACGGGTTCGGAAAAACTGTTTTTT
CDR3: CASSVTGSEKLFF

V: TRBV6-1
size: -
J: TRBJ1-4
D: TRBD1
DNA: TGTGCCACCGCCCTTACAGGGGGCTTTGGTGAAAAACTGTTTTTT
CDR3: CATALTGGFGEKLFF

V: TRBV4-3
size: -
J: TRBJ2-1
D: TRBD1
DNA: TGCGCCAGCAGCCATCATCTGTTGGGACAGGGGGACGGTGAGCAGTTCTTC
CDR3: CASSHHLLGQGDGEQFF

V: TRBV30
size: -
J: TRBJ1-1
D: -
DNA: TGTGCCTGGAGTGGGGCTCCGAACACTGAAGCTTTCTTT
CDR3: CAWSGAPNTEAFF

V: TRBV19
size: -
J: TRBJ1-2
D: -
DNA: TGTGCCACGCGGGTTGGATCAAACTATGGCTACACCTTC
CDR3: CATRVGSNYGYTF

V: TRBV5-1
size: -
J: TRBJ2-3
D: -
DNA: TGCGCCAGCAGCTACAACTGGGGGGCGGGGGGCACAGATACGCAGTATTTT
CDR3: CASSYNWGAGGTDTQYF

V: TRBV6-5
size: -
J: TRBJ1-2
D: -
DNA: TGTGCCAGCAGCCGAGACAGAGGCTATGGCTACACCTTC
CDR3: CASSRDRGYGYTF